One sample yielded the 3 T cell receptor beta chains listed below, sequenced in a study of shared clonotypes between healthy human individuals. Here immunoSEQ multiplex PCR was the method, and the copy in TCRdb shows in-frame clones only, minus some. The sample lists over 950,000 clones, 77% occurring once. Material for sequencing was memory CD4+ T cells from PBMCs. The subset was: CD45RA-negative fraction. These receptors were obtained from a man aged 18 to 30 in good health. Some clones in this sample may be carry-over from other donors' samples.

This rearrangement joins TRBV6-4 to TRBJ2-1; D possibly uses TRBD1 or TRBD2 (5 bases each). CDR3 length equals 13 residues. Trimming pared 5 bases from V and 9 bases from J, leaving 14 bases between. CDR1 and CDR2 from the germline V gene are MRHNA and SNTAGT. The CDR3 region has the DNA TGTGCCAGCAGTCGACTTGGGGACCGTGAGCAGTTCTTC. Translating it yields CASSRLGDREQFF.

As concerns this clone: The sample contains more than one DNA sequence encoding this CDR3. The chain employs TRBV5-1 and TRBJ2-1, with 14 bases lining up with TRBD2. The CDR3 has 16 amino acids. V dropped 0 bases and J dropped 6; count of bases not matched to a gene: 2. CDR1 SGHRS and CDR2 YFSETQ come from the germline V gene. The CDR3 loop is CASSLDGLAGGNEQFF. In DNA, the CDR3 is TGCGCCAGCAGCTTGGACGGACTAGCGGGAGGCAATGAGCAGTTCTTC.

The CDR3 region is CASSLSGGLTGNTIYF. The CDR3 nucleotides are TGCGCCAGCAGCCTTTCCGGGGGGCTTACTGGAAACACCATATATTTT. V and J are TRBV5-1 and TRBJ1-3; D might be TRBD1 (6 bases). Trimming shortened V by 4 bases and J by 2 bases, and 16 bases separated the two germline ends. The CDR3 is 16 residues long. CDR1 and CDR2 from the germline V gene are SGHRS and YFSETQ.